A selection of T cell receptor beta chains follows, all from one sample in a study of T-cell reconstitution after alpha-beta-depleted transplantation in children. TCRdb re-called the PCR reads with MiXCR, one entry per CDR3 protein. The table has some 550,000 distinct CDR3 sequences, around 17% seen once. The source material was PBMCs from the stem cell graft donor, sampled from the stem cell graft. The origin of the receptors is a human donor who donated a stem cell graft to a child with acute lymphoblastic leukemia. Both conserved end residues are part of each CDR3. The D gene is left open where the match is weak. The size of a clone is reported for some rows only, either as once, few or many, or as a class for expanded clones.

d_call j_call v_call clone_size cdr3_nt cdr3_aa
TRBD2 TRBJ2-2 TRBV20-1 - TGCAGTGCCCCGGGGGGGCTCCTCAAGGGCACCGGGGTGCTGTTTTTT CSAPGGLLKGTGVLFF
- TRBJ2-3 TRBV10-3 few TGTGCCATCAGTGTTGGGGGGTTAAGCACAGATACGCAGTATTTT CAISVGGLSTDTQYF
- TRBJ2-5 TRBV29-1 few TGCAGCGTTGCCCCGCCGGAGGAGACCCAGTACTTC CSVAPPEETQYF
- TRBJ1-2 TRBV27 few TGTGCCAGCAGTCCGACGCTACTCCGTTATGGCTACACCTTC CASSPTLLRYGYTF
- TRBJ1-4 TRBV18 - TGTGCCAGCTCACCACTGGAGGGTCAAGGCCTGTTTTTT CASSPLEGQGLFF
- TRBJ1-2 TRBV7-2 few TGTGCCAGCAGCTTAATTAGTTGGGGATCAGGTGATGGCTACACCTTC CASSLISWGSGDGYTF
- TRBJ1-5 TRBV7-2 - TGTGCCAGCAGCTTAGCTCTGGGTTGGAATCAGCCCCAGCATTTT CASSLALGWNQPQHF
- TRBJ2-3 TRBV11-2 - TGTGCCAGCAGCTTAATTCCCATCGATACGCAGTATTTT CASSLIPIDTQYF
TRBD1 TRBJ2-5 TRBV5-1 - TGCGCCAGCAGCTTGTCAAGACGGGACAGTGCTCAAGAGACCCAGTACTTC CASSLSRRDSAQETQYF
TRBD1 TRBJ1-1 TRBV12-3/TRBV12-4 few TGTGCCAGCAGCGAAGGGACAGCCTACACTGAAGCTTTCTTT CASSEGTAYTEAFF
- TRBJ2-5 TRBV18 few TGTGCCAGCTCACCCGAGCAGACCCAGTACTTC CASSPEQTQYF
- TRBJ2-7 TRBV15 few TGTGCCACCAGCAGAGTTCGACCGGAAGGGACCTACGAGCAGTACTTC CATSRVRPEGTYEQYF
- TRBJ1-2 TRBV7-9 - TGTGCCAGCAGCGGGGGGCAGGCGTTTGGCTACACCTTC CASSGGQAFGYTF
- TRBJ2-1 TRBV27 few TGTGCCAGCAGTTCCTCCGGAGGTTGGAATGAGCAGTTCTTC CASSSSGGWNEQFF
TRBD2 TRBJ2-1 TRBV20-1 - TGCAGTGCTAGAGATCTTAGCGGGAGGGCCTATGGCCGAGACTACAATGAGCAGTTCTTC CSARDLSGRAYGRDYNEQFF
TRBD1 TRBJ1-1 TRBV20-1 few TGCAGTGCTCCGACAGGGGCCACGGAAGCTTTCTTT CSAPTGATEAFF
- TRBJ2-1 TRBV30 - TGTGCCTGGAGTGTAGTGGGACCCGGCGATGAGCAGTTCTTC CAWSVVGPGDEQFF